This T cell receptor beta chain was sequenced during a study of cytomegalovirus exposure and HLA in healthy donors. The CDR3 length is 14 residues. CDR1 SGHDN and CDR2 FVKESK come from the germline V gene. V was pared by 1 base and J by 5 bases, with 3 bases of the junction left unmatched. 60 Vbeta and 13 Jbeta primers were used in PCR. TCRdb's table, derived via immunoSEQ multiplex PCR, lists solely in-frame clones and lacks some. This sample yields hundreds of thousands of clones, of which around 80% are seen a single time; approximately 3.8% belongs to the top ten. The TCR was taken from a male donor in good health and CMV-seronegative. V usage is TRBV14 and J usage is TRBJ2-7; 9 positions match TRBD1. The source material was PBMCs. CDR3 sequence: CASSQVRDRDEQYF. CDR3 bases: TGTGCCAGCAGCCAAGTCCGGGACAGGGACGAGCAGTACTTC.